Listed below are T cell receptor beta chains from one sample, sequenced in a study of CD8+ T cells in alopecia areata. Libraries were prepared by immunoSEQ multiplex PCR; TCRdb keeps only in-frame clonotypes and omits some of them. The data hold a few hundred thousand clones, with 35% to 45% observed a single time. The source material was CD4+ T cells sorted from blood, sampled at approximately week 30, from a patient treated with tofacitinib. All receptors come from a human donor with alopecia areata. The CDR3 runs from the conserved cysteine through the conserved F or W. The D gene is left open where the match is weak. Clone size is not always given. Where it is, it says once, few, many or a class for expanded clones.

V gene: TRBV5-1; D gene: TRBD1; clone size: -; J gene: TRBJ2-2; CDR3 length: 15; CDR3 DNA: TGCGCCAGCAGGGAAAGGACAGGGGGCACCGGGGAGCTGTTTTTT; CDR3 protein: CASRERTGGTGELFF
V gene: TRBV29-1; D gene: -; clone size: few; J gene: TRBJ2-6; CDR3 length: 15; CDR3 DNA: TGCAGCGTTGTAGTACAGGGCGCTGGGGCCAACGTCCTGACTTTC; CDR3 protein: CSVVVQGAGANVLTF
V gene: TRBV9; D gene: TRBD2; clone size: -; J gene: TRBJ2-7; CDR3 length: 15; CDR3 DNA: TGTGCCAGCAGCGTAGGGCGGGGGGGCCGCTACGAGCAGTACTTC; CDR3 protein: CASSVGRGGRYEQYF
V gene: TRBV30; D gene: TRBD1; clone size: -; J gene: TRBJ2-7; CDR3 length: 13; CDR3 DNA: TGTGCCTGGAGTGTACAGGGGGGATACGAGCAGTACTTC; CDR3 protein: CAWSVQGGYEQYF
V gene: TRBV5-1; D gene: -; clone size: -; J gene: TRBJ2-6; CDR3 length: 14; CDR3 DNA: TGCGCCAGCAGCAGGTCTTCTGGGGCCAACGTCCTGACTTTC; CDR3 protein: CASSRSSGANVLTF
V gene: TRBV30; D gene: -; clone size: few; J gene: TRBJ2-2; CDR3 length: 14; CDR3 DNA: TGTGCCTGGAGCCCGGGACCTGCTGCCGAGGAGCTGTTTTTT; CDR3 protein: CAWSPGPAAEELFF
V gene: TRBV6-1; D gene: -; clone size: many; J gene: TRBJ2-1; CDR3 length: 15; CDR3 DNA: TGTGCCAGCAGTGAGCCAGGCACATCCTACAATGAGCAGTTCTTC; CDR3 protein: CASSEPGTSYNEQFF
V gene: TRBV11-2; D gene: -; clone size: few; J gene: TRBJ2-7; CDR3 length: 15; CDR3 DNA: TGTGCCAGCAGCTTATTTGGCGGGGCTAGCTACGAGCAGTACTTC; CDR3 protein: CASSLFGGASYEQYF
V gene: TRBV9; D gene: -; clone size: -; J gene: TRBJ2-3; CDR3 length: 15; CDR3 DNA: TGTGCCAGCAACTGGGGGGCGACTAGCACAGATACGCAGTATTTT; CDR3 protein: CASNWGATSTDTQYF
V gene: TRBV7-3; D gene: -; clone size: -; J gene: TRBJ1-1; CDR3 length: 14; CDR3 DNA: TGTGCCAGCAGCTTCCAGTTAATGAACACTGAAGCTTTCTTT; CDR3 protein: CASSFQLMNTEAFF
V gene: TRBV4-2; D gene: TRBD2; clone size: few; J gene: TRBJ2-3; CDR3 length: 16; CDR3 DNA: TGTGCCAGCAGCCTAGGGGCTAGCGGGAACACAGATACGCAGTATTTT; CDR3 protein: CASSLGASGNTDTQYF
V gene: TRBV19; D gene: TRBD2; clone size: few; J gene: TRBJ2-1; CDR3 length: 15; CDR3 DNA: TGTGCCAGTAGTTCAATAGCGGGAGTTTACAATGAGCAGTTCTTC; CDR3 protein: CASSSIAGVYNEQFF
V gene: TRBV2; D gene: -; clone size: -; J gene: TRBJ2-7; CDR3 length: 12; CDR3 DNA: TGTGCCAGCAGTGTGGAGGGATACGAGCAGTACTTC; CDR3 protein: CASSVEGYEQYF
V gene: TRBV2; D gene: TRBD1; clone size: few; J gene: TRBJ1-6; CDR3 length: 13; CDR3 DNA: TGTGCCAGCAGTGAGTCCCGGGACAGCCTAAAAGTATTT; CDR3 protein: CASSESRDSLKVF
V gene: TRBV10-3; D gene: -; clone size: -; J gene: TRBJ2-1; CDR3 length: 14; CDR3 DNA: TGTGCCATCAGTGAGGTGAACTCCTACAATGAGCAGTTCTTC; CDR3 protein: CAISEVNSYNEQFF
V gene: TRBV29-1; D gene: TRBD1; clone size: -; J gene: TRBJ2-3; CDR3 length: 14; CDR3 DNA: TGCAGCGCCGAAGGGACAGGGCACACAGATACGCAGTATTTT; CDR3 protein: CSAEGTGHTDTQYF
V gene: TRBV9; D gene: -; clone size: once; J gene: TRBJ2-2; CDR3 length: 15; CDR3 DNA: TGTGCCAGCAGCTCCCTGGCCCGGGACACCGGGGAGCTGTTTTTT; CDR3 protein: CASSSLARDTGELFF
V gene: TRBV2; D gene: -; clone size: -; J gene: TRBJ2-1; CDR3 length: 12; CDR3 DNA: TGTGCCAGCAGTGATGACTACAATGAGCAGTTCTTC; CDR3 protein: CASSDDYNEQFF
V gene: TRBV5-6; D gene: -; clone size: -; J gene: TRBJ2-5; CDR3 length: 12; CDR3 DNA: TGTGCCAGCAGCTTACTAGTCGAGACCCAGTACTTC; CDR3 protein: CASSLLVETQYF
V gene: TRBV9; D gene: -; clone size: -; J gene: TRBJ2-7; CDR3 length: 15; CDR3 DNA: TGTGCCAGCAGCGTAGCTCCCGGGGATCGGTACGAGCAGTACTTC; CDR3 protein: CASSVAPGDRYEQYF
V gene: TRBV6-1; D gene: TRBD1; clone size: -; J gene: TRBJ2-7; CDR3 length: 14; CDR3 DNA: TGTGCCACAAAGAGGGGACAGGGGATGGGGGAGCAGTACTTC; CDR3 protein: CATKRGQGMGEQYF
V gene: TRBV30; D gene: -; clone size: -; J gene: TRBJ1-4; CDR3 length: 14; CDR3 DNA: TGTGCCTGGAGCCCCCTGCGGGGAACCGAAAAACTGTTTTTT; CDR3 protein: CAWSPLRGTEKLFF
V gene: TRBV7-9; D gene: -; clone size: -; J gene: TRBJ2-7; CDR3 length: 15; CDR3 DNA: TGTGCCAGCAGCGCAGCTCCGCGGGGTTCCTACGAGCAGTACTTC; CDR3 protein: CASSAAPRGSYEQYF
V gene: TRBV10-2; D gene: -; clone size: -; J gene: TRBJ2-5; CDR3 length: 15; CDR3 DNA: TGCGCCAGCAGTGAATGGGTGACAGGCCAAGAGACCCAGTACTTC; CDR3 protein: CASSEWVTGQETQYF
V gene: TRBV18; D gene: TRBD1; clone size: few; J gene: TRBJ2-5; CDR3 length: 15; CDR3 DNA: TGTGCCAGCTCACCACTACAGGGGGTTGAAGAGACCCAGTACTTC; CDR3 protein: CASSPLQGVEETQYF
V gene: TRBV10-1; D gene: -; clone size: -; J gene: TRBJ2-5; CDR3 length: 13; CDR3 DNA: TGCGCCAGCAGTGGTAGCGGACTCAAGACCCAGTACTTC; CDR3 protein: CASSGSGLKTQYF
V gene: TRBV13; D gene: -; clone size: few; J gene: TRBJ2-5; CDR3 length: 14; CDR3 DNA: TGTGCCAGCAGCTTAAGTGGGAAACAAGAGACCCAGTACTTC; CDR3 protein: CASSLSGKQETQYF
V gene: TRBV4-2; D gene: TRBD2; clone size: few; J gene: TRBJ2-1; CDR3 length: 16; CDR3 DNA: TGTGCCAGCAGCCAGGGACTAGCAAGCTCCTACAATGAGCAGTTCTTC; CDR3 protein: CASSQGLASSYNEQFF
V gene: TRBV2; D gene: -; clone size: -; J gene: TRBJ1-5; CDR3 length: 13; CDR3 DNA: TGTGCCAGCACGGGGATTGGCAATCAGCCCCAGCATTTT; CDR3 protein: CASTGIGNQPQHF
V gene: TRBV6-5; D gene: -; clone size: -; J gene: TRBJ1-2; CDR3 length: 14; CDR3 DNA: TGTGCCAGCAGTCGGGACGGGATTATTGATGGCTACACCTTC; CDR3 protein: CASSRDGIIDGYTF
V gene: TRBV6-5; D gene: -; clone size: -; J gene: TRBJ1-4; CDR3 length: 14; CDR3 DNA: TGTGCCAGCAGTCCCGACAGGAGTAATGAAAAACTGTTTTTT; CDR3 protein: CASSPDRSNEKLFF
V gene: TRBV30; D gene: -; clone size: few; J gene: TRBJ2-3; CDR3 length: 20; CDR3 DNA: TGTGCCTGGAGTGTACTTAACCGATGGAGGGACCTCACGAGAGGAGATACGCAGTATTTT; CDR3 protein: CAWSVLNRWRDLTRGDTQYF
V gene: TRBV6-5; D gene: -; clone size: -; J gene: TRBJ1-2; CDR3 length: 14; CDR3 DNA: TGTGCCAGCAGCCGGGGGGGCCGATCCTATGGCTACACCTTC; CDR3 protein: CASSRGGRSYGYTF
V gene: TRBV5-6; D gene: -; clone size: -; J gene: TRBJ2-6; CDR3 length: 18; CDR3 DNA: TGTGCCAGCAGCTTGGTCTCCGGGTTCCCCTCTGGGGCCAACGTCCTGACTTTC; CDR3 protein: CASSLVSGFPSGANVLTF
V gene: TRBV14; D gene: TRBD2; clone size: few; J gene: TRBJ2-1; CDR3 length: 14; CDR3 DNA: TGTGCCAGCAGATTGGGACTAGCGGGGAACGAGCAGTTCTTC; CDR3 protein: CASRLGLAGNEQFF
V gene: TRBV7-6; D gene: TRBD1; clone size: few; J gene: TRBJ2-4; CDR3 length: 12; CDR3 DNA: TGTGCCAGCAGCTTAGCGGGACAGGCCCTGTACTTC; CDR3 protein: CASSLAGQALYF
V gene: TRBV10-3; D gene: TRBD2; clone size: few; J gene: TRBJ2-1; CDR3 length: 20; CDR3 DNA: TGTGCCATCAGTGAGTCCACCCCGACTAGCGGGAAAATCTCCTACAATGAGCAGTTCTTC; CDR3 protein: CAISESTPTSGKISYNEQFF
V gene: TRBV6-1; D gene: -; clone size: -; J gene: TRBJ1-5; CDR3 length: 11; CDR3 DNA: TGTGCCAGGACAGGCAATCAGCCCCAGCATTTT; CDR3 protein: CARTGNQPQHF
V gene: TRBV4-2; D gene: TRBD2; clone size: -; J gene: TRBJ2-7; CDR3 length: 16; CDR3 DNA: TGTGCCAGCAGCCAAGATGGCGCTAGCGGGAGCGGCGAGCAGTACTTC; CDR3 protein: CASSQDGASGSGEQYF
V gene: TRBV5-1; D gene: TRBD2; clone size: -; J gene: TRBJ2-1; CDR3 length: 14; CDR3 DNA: TGCGCCAGCTCGACTAGCGGGAGTATGAATGAGCAGTTCTTC; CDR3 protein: CASSTSGSMNEQFF
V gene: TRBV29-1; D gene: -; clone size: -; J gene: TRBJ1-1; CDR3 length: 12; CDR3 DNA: TGCAGCGTTGCACAGCTCGCCGGAGGGGCTTTCTTT; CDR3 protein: CSVAQLAGGAFF
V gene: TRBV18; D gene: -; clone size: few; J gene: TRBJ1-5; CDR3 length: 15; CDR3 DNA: TGTGCCAGCTCATCTATCATCGGGACTAATCAGCCCCAGCATTTT; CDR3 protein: CASSSIIGTNQPQHF
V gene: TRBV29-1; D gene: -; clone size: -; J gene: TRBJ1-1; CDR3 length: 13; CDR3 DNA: TGCAGCGTTGAAGATAGGGGTAACACTGAAGCTTTCTTT; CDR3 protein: CSVEDRGNTEAFF
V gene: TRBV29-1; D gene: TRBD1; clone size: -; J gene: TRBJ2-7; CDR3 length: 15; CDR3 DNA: TGCAGCGCCAGCGAACTGACAGGGTACTCCTACGAGCAGTACTTC; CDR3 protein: CSASELTGYSYEQYF
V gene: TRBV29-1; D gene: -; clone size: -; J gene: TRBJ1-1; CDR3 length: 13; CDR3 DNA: TGCAGCGTTGCGGGCACCCTGAACACTGAAGCTTTCTTT; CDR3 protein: CSVAGTLNTEAFF
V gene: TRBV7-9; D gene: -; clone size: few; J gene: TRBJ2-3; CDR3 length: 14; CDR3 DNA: TGTGCCAGCAGCTTAGTGGGTAACACAGATACGCAGTATTTT; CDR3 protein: CASSLVGNTDTQYF
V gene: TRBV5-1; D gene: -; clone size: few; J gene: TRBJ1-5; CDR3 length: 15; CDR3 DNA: TGCGCCAGCAGCGTCTTGGGGGAGAACAATCAGCCCCAGCATTTT; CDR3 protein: CASSVLGENNQPQHF
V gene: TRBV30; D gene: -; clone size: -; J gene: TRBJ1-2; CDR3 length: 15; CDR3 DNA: TGTGCCTGGAGTGCCAACAAGGGTCCTCGGGGTGGCTACACCTTC; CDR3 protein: CAWSANKGPRGGYTF
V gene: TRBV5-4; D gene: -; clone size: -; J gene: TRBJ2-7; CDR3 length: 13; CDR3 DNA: TGTGCCAGCAGCCAGGACAGTGCTTACGAGCAGTACTTC; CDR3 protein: CASSQDSAYEQYF
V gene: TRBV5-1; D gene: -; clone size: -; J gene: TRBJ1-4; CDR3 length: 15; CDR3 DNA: TGCGCCAGCAGCCCGAGCGGAGGGTTACGTGAAAAACTGTTTTTT; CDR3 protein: CASSPSGGLREKLFF
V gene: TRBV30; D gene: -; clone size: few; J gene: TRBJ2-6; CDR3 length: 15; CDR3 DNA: TGTGCCTGGAGTTCGGCCGGGTCTGGGGCCAACGTCCTGACTTTC; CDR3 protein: CAWSSAGSGANVLTF
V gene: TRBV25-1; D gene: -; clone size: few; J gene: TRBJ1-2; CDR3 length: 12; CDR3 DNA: TGTGCCAGCAGTGGCACCCCCTATGGCTACACCTTC; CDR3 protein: CASSGTPYGYTF
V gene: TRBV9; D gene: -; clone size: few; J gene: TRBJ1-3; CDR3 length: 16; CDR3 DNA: TGTGCCAGCAGCACCACCGGGACCGGCTCTGGAAACACCATATATTTT; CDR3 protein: CASSTTGTGSGNTIYF
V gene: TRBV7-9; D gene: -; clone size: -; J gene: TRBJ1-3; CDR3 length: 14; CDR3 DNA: TGTGCCAGCAGCTTAGCCGGAGAGGGTGTAACCATATATTTT; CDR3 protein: CASSLAGEGVTIYF